A single TCR beta chain is shown here with its context. From the roughly 110-subject validation cohort, which was separate from the roughly 700-subject first cohort, the donors were drawn. These data belong to a study of cytomegalovirus exposure and HLA in healthy donors. CDR3 length: 14 residues. Germline values: CDR1 SQVTM, CDR2 ANQGSEA. V was cut by 5 bases and J by 2 bases, with 14 bases left in between. The assay was immunoSEQ multiplex PCR, and TCRdb's table has in-frame clones only and misses some. In the table there are about 150,000 clones, 80% to 90% of which are singletons. This TCR was recovered from a man between 18 and 35 years old in good health and CMV-seropositive. The rearrangement uses TRBV29-1 and TRBJ2-3, with no clear D. What was sequenced was PBMCs. CDR3 loop: CSVSKAEHTDTQYF. CDR3 in DNA: TGCAGCGTTTCAAAGGCGGAACACACAGATACGCAGTATTTT.